This T cell receptor beta chain was identified during a study of blood T cell repertoires in COVID-19. Study details: Samples came from the United States, Italy and Spain, spanning acute and convalescent COVID-19. PBMCs, B-cell-depleted T cells, or T cells provided the cDNA or gDNA that made up the material.

Per the original methods: The assay estimated nucleated cells by amplifying reference gene primers. Measured with immunoSEQ multiplex PCR; TCRdb has only the in-frame clones, and not every one. The V and J calls and clone size come from that table; D and trimming were worked out from the DNA. Of roughly 80,000 clones in the sample, more than 60% were seen once. Germline V CDR1 and CDR2: KGHSH, LQKENI. With 6 bases removed from V and 3 bases from J, the gap between germline ends came to 15 bases. There are 14 residues in the CDR3. Material: peripheral blood. This receptor was taken from a human donor in a cohort sampled during active COVID-19. This rearrangement joins TRBV18 to TRBJ2-7; the D gene is possibly TRBD1 (5 bases). In nucleotides, the CDR3 is TGTGCCAGCTCCAAGGGCGACAGAAACTACGAGCAGTACTTC. Protein sequence: CASSKGDRNYEQYF. Full variable domain (outside the CDR3, taken from reference TRBV18 and TRBJ2-7): NAGVMQNPRHLVRRRGQEARLRCSPMKGHSHVYWYRQLPEEGLKFMVYLQKENIIDESGMPKERFSAEFPKEGPSILRIQQVVRGDSAAYFCASSKGDRNYEQYFGPGTRLTVT.